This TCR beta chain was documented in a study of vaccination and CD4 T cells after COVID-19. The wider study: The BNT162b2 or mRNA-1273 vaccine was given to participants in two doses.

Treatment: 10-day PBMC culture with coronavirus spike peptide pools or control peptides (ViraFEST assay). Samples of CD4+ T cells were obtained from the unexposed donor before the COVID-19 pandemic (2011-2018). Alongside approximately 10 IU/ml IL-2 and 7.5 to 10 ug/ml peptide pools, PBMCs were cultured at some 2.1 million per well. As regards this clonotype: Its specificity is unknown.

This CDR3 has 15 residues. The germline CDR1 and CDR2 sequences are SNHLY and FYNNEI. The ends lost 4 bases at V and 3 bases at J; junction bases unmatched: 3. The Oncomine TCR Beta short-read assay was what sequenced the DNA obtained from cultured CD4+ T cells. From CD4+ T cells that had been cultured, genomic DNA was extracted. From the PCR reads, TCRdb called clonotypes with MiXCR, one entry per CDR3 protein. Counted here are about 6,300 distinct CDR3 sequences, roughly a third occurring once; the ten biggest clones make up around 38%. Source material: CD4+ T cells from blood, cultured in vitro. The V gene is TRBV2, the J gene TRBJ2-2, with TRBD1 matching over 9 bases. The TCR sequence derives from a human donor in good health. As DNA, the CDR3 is TGTGCCAGCAGTGGAGGACAGGGGTACACCGGGGAGCTGTTTTTT. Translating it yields CASSGGQGYTGELFF. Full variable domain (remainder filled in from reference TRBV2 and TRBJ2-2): EPEVTQTPSHQVTQMGQEVILRCVPISNHLYFYWYRQILGQKVEFLVSFYNNEISEKSEIFDDQFSVERPDGSNFTLKIRSTKLEDSAMYFCASSGGQGYTGELFFGEGSRLTVL.